What follows is one TCR beta chain and its context. There is no known antigen for this receptor. One base away there is no much larger clone; base qualities are not given. This same CDR3 is encoded by further DNA sequences in the sample. The data were obtained in a study of blood T cell repertoires in COVID-19 (dated by TCRdb to 2018 to 2020). Regarding the complete study: The collaborator samples originated in the United States, Italy and Spain and spanned the acute and convalescent phases of COVID-19. The material from the prospective study consisted of cDNA or gDNA derived from T cells, B-cell-depleted T cells, or PBMCs. The dataset comprised deeply sampled blood TCRbeta repertoires from subjects exposed to, actively infected with, or recovered from COVID-19. A freely available public database, intended as a resource for researchers studying the immune response to SARS-CoV-2, is where the repertoires were released. Samples came from the ongoing ImmuneRACE study (first 160 participants) plus 1,254 subjects from 6 global collaborators. The sample metadata nearly always contained a de-identified subject ID, COVID-19 status, age in years and sex. Where available, HLA class I and class II types were taken from metadata supplied by the sample provider and were not determined by assay-based typing. Results and caveats for the whole study, not just this receptor: The quantity of clinical and demographic metadata differed by source and by participant and was supplied without curation.

The immunoSEQ Assay, a bias-controlled multiplex PCR, was used to amplify TCRbeta CDR3 regions from genomic DNA. In the paper's pipeline: The number of nucleated cells in each sample was estimated from the amplification of reference gene primers within the assay. To quantify the absolute abundance of each unique TCRbeta CDR3 rearrangement, sequence reads were collapsed and filtered. For each sample, productive Simpson clonality was calculated by taking the square root of Simpson's diversity index across productive rearrangements. TCRdb retrieved this table from immuneACCESS and kept in-frame rearrangements only. Not all clones are present; in checked studies, unresolved V genes account for under half, and no reason is known for the remainder. V, J and clone size are those of that table, while D and trimming were read from the DNA. Present in this sample are approximately 670,000 clones, 70% to 90% of which were seen just once. The top ten constitute about 0.24% of the sample.

The germline V gene provides CDR1 MNHEY and CDR2 SVGAGI. The CDR3 has 11 amino acids, counting the end cysteine and phenylalanine. Only CDR3 DNA is held: 33 bases, read in frame from base 1. V sheds 2 bases and J sheds 6 bases, leaving 5 bases between their ends. Each collaborating institution followed its own protocols to collect whole blood in K2EDTA tubes. For TCRbeta analysis, collaborator samples were shipped as frozen whole blood, as isolated PBMCs, or as DNA extracted from either sample type. The origin of this receptor is a woman younger than 30 with acute or convalescent COVID-19. Rearrangement joined TRBV6-5 to TRBJ2-7; the D segment cannot be called with confidence. Sequencing was performed on peripheral blood. The CDR3: CASSYRGEQYF. The nucleotide sequence reads as follows: TGTGCCAGCAGTTACAGAGGCGAGCAGTACTTC.